These 25 T cell receptor beta chains originate from one sample sequenced in a study of OX40 agonist ivuxolimab in advanced cancers. Repertoires were generated with immunoSEQ multiplex PCR, while TCRdb's copy carries only in-frame clones and drops some. In the table there are some 98,000 clones, over 75% of which are singletons. The specimen comprised CD4+ or CD8+ T cells sorted from blood, sampled in a trial of the OX40 agonist ivuxolimab. These TCRs come from an adult with an advanced solid tumor such as melanoma, head and neck, liver or kidney cancer.

The chain uses TRBV4-2 and TRBJ1-1; D possibly corresponds to TRBD1 (6 bases). V was trimmed by 4 bases and J by 4 bases, leaving 16 bases between them. This CDR3 contains 15 residues. The V gene's germline CDR1 is LGHNA and CDR2 YNFKEQ. The CDR3 is CASSLETRTATEAFF. The DNA for the CDR3 is TGTGCCAGCAGCCTAGAGACCCGGACAGCCACTGAAGCTTTCTTT.

The CDR3 sequence is CASSISLAGVDEQFF. The CDR3 DNA reads as TGTGCCAGTAGTATAAGTCTAGCGGGAGTGGATGAGCAGTTCTTC. The rearrangement joins TRBV19 to TRBJ2-1; 10 bases match TRBD2. This CDR3 spans 15 amino acids. V lost 2 bases to trimming and J lost 8 bases; unmatched junction nucleotides: 6. CDR1 and CDR2 (germline): LNHDA, SQIVND (reference sequence).

The CDR3 DNA reads TGTGCCAGCAACCCTAGCGGGAGCGGTGAGCAGTTCTTC. This codes for CASNPSGSGEQFF. This rearrangement joins TRBV28 to TRBJ2-1, with 10 nucleotides matching TRBD2. The J segment lost 9 bases and the V segment lost 7 bases, leaving 6 bases of the junction unmatched. CDR1 is MDHEN and CDR2 is SYDVKM in the germline V gene. This CDR3 is 13 amino acids long.

This chain joins TRBV19 and TRBJ1-4; D gene unclear. Per the germline V gene, CDR1 is LNHDA and CDR2 is SQIVND (reference sequence). The CDR3 length is 15 residues. In DNA, the CDR3 is TGTGGAACCAAGCGAAACGCCGGGATTAATGAAAAACTGTTTTTT. Amino acid sequence: CGTKRNAGINEKLFF.

The chain combines TRBV2 with TRBJ2-7; 7 bases agree with TRBD1. The J segment lost 6 bases and the V segment lost 8 bases, leaving 13 bases of the junction unmatched. The CDR3 loop spans 14 amino acids. Germline V gives CDR1 SNHLY, CDR2 FYNNEI. This CDR3 is CASSRQGTLVEQYF. CDR3 nucleotides: TGTGCCAGCTCGCGACAGGGCACGCTCGTCGAGCAGTACTTC.

V and J are TRBV11-3 and TRBJ2-1; D is uncertain. The CDR3 length is 13 residues. The germline V and J ends were trimmed by 3 bases and 9 bases, with 12 bases remaining between them. CDR1 is SGHNT and CDR2 is YENEEA in the germline V gene. The CDR3 region is CASSFGLVGEQFF. CDR3 DNA: TGTGCCAGCAGCTTTGGGCTAGTCGGTGAGCAGTTCTTC.

The chain is built from TRBV7-9 and TRBJ1-2; no clear D gene. This CDR3 is 13 amino acids long. CDR1 SEHNR and CDR2 FQNEAQ come from the germline V gene (reference sequence). V was shortened by 2 bases and J by 2 bases, with 6 bases between the two germline ends. The CDR3 is CASSLNTNYGYTF. DNA for the CDR3: TGTGCCAGCAGCTTAAACACAAACTATGGCTACACCTTC.

The genes are TRBV18 and TRBJ2-7; D is uncertain. CDR1 and CDR2 from the germline V gene are KGHSH and LQKENI. The germline V and J ends were trimmed by 2 bases and 0 bases, with 14 bases remaining between them. The CDR3 runs 16 residues. The CDR3 reads CASSPMTPTSSYEQYF. The CDR3 DNA is TGTGCCAGCTCACCAATGACACCCACCTCCTCCTACGAGCAGTACTTC.

This clone was observed once. The genes are TRBV5-1 and TRBJ2-7; D gene ambiguous. The ends were cut back, 0 bases at V and 4 bases at J, with 8 bases in the middle. This CDR3 has 13 residues. From germline, CDR1 is SGHRS and CDR2 YFSETQ. The CDR3, as DNA: TGCGCCAGCAGCTTGGATCGGCATTACGAGCAGTACTTC. Its protein product is CASSLDRHYEQYF.

This chain joins TRBV9 and TRBJ2-3; D might be TRBD1 or TRBD2, each matching 6 bases. The CDR3 loop spans 15 amino acids. The V end was cut by 4 bases, the J end by 1 base, with 13 bases between. Germline V lookup: CDR1 SGDLS, CDR2 YYNGEE. The CDR3 loop reads CASSSEGVGTDTQYF. The CDR3 DNA reads TGTGCCAGCAGCTCGGAGGGGGTCGGCACAGATACGCAGTATTTT.

The chain joins TRBV30 to TRBJ1-1, with D uncertain. The CDR3 runs 12 residues. Between the trimmed V and J ends, which lost 1 base and 11 bases, there was a span of 14 bases. Germline loops: CDR1 GTSNPN, CDR2 SVGIG (reference sequence). The CDR3 nucleotides are TGTGCCTGGAGTGCCCGGGTGGGTGAGGCTTTCTTT. It encodes CAWSARVGEAFF. The full variable domain, completed using reference TRBV30 and TRBJ1-1, is SQTIHQWPATLVQPVGSPLSLECTVEGTSNPNLYWYRQAAGRGLQLLFYSVGIGQISSEVPQNLSASRPQDRQFILSSKKLLLSDSGFYLCAWSARVGEAFFGQGTRLTVV.

The chain couples TRBV18 to TRBJ2-3; D may be TRBD2 (6 bases). Per the germline V gene, CDR1 is KGHSH and CDR2 is LQKENI. V was trimmed by 4 bases and J by 8 bases, leaving 16 bases between them. The CDR3 has 14 amino acids. The CDR3 is CASSRNGGAGTQYF. The CDR3 coding sequence is TGTGCCAGCTCACGAAATGGAGGGGCGGGTACGCAGTATTTT.

The V call is TRBV6-5, the J call TRBJ2-1; 8 bases fit TRBD2. This CDR3 comprises 13 residues. Germline V gene data show CDR1 as MNHEY and CDR2 as SVGAGI. J lost 6 bases, V lost 7 bases, and 5 bases had no gene match. The chain's CDR3 is CASNREGGNEQFF. CDR3 nucleotides: TGTGCCAGCAACCGGGAGGGCGGCAATGAGCAGTTCTTC.

V gene TRBV30 combines with J gene TRBJ2-1; possibly TRBD1 for D (6 bases). The CDR3 extends over 13 amino acids. Per germline, CDR1 GTSNPN and CDR2 SVGIG (reference sequence). The germline V and J ends were trimmed by 1 base and 4 bases, with 8 bases remaining between them. CDR3 in DNA: TGTGCCTGGAGTGGGACAGAATACAATGAGCAGTTCTTC. Its protein product is CAWSGTEYNEQFF.

The chain employs TRBV13 and TRBJ2-5; TRBD2 matches 8 bases. The V gene end was trimmed by 4 bases and the J gene end by 7 bases; junction bases not matched to a gene: 17. CDR3 size: 17 residues. CDR1 is PRHDT, CDR2 FYEKMQ, per germline (reference sequence). CDR3 amino acids: CASSSTTGLARGGTQYF. The CDR3 DNA reads TGTGCCAGCAGCTCTACGACGGGTCTAGCACGGGGGGGGACCCAGTACTTC.

V and J are TRBV4-2 and TRBJ2-7; D is uncertain. Trimming took off 0 bases at V and 1 base at J, with 4 bases between the two ends. Germline CDR1 LGHNA, CDR2 YNFKEQ. This CDR3 region has 13 residues. CDR3 region: CASSQDKSYEQYF. CDR3 sequence (DNA): TGTGCCAGCAGCCAAGACAAGTCCTACGAGCAGTACTTC.

The chain links TRBV4-3 to TRBJ2-7; no definite D call. The V and J ends lost 0 bases and 2 bases respectively, with 8 bases between them. The CDR3 spans 14 residues. The germline gives CDR1 LGHNA, CDR2 YSLEER. CDR3 amino acids: CASSQEVGTYEQYF. The CDR3 DNA reads TGCGCCAGCAGCCAAGAGGTAGGGACCTACGAGCAGTACTTC.

This rearrangement joins TRBV28 to TRBJ2-1; D not certain. The length of the CDR3 is 15 residues. Trimming left V 5 bases short and J 6 bases short, with 17 bases between. Germline values: CDR1 MDHEN, CDR2 SYDVKM. The CDR3 here is CASSPGLSNTNEQFF. DNA for the CDR3: TGTGCCAGCAGTCCCGGCCTATCGAATACCAATGAGCAGTTCTTC.

The chain recombines TRBV30 with TRBJ2-2; tentative D call: TRBD2 (5 bases). Germline V CDR1 and CDR2: GTSNPN, SVGIG (reference sequence). This CDR3 contains 12 residues. Trimming removed 4 bases at V and 4 bases at J, with 7 bases between. CDR3 DNA: TGTGCCTGGAACGGGGTCACCGGGGAGCTGTTTTTT. Amino acids: CAWNGVTGELFF.

The CDR3 DNA follows: TGTGCCAGCATCTCGGGGGCGTGGGAGCAGTACTTC. Translated: CASISGAWEQYF. J is TRBJ2-7 and V is TRBV28; D is possibly TRBD1 or TRBD2 (6 bases each). V dropped 7 bases and J dropped 7 bases, with 14 bases sitting between them. CDR3 length: 12 amino acids. CDR1 is MDHEN, CDR2 SYDVKM, per germline.

V and J are TRBV5-6 and TRBJ2-7; D not resolved. CDR3 length: 13 residues. V lost 1 base, J lost 1 base, and 6 bases lay in between. Germline CDR1 SGHDT, CDR2 YYEEEE. The CDR3 protein is CASSLMASYEQYF. In DNA, the CDR3 is TGTGCCAGCAGCTTGATGGCTTCCTACGAGCAGTACTTC.

The chain recombines TRBV6-1 with TRBJ2-5; 7 nucleotides agree with TRBD1. The J call may be faulty, since TRBJ2-7 better matches the DNA end. In germline, CDR1 is MNHNS, CDR2 SASEGT. This CDR3 is built from 14 residues. The CDR3 DNA is TGTGCCAGCAGCCTTCAGGGGGTCTCCTACGAGCAGTACTTC. Its translation is CASSLQGVSYEQYF.

The chain couples TRBV28 to TRBJ2-3, with D possibly TRBD1 on 5 matching bases. The CDR3 is 16 amino acids. Germline-derived CDR1 and CDR2 are MDHEN and SYDVKM. The V end lost 5 bases, the J end lost 1 base, and 16 bases lay between the germline ends. The CDR3 protein is CASSTAGYPGTDTQYF. In nucleotides, the CDR3 is TGTGCCAGCAGTACCGCAGGGTATCCGGGCACAGATACGCAGTATTTT.

The V gene is TRBV6-5, the J gene TRBJ2-1, with 9 nucleotides matching TRBD2. There are 13 residues in the CDR3. The J segment lost 8 bases and the V segment lost 6 bases, leaving 5 bases of the junction unmatched. Germline CDR1 is MNHEY and CDR2 is SVGAGI. The CDR3 region is CASRFSGSYEQFF. DNA for the CDR3: TGTGCCAGCAGATTTAGCGGGAGTTATGAGCAGTTCTTC.

J is TRBJ1-2 and V is TRBV4-3; a weak D match, TRBD1 (6 bases). Trimming cost V 4 bases and J 4 bases, with 16 bases left between them. Germline assignment: CDR1 LGHNA and CDR2 YSLEER. CDR3 length: 15 amino acids. CDR3 bases: TGCGCCAGCAGCCGCTCCCTTGGACAGCTCTATGGCTACACCTTC. This gives the protein CASSRSLGQLYGYTF.